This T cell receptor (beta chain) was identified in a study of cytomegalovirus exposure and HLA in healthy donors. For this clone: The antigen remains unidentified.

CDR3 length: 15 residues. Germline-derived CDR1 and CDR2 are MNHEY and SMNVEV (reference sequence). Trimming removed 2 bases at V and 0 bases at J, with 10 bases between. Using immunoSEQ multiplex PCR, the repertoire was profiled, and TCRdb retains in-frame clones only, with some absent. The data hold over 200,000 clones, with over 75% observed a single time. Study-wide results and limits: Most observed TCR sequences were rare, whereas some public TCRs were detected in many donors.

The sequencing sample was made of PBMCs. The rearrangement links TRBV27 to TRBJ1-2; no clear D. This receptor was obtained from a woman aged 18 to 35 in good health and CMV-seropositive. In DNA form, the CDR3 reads TGTGCCAGCAGTTTACGCGGACTCGCTAACTATGGCTACACCTTC. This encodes CASSLRGLANYGYTF.